Reported below is one T cell receptor (beta chain). Its target is unknown. This CDR3 comprises 15 residues. The V gene's germline CDR1 is SNHLY and CDR2 FYNNEI. Unmatched junction bases numbered 7, after V lost 6 bases and J lost 2 bases. The sample comes from a study of cytomegalovirus exposure and HLA in healthy donors. The study's findings and limits: In vitro testing confirmed a few CMV-associated chains as specific for CMV antigens. The study recorded 160 or so TCR beta chains that were cytomegalovirus-associated.

Among the 120 subjects of the validation cohort, separate from the roughly 670-subject first cohort, were the donors. Here immunoSEQ multiplex PCR was the method, and the copy in TCRdb shows in-frame clones only, minus some. The data hold about 110,000 clones, with around 87% observed a single time. Sequencing was done on a sample of PBMCs. The V call is TRBV2, the J call TRBJ1-2; TRBD1 matches 9 bases. The clonotype comes from a woman aged 25-40 years in good health and CMV-seropositive. CDR3 region: CASSLGQGLNYGYTF. CDR3 bases: TGTGCCAGCAGCCTGGGACAGGGTCTGAACTATGGCTACACCTTC.